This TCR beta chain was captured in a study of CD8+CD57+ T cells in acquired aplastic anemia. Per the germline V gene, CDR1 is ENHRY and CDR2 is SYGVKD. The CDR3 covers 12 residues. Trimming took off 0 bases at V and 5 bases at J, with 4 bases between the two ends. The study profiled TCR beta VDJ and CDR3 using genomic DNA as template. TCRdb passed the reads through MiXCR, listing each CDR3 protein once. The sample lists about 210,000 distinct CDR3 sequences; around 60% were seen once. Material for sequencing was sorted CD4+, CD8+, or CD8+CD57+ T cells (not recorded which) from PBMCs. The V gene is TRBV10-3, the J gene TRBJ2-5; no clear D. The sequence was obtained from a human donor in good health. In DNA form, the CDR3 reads TGTGCCATCAGTGAGTCTGACGAGACCCAGTACTTC. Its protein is CAISESDETQYF.